The sequence of this T cell receptor (beta chain) was determined in a study of cytomegalovirus exposure and HLA in healthy donors. Study-level findings and limits: In vitro, a few CMV-associated chains proved specific for CMV antigens.

As to this clone: As yet, its antigen is unknown.

PCR employed 60 Vbeta and 13 Jbeta primers. Clones were sequenced by immunoSEQ multiplex PCR, and TCRdb holds only the in-frame ones, with some missing. The table lists about 200,000 clones, 70% to 90% of them singletons, with around 0.31% in the top ten. Germline V gene data show CDR1 as LNHNV and CDR2 as YYDKDF (reference sequence). The CDR3 is 14 residues long. J gave up 8 bases and V 4 bases, and 9 bases lay outside the gene matches. Material: PBMCs. The chain carries TRBV15 and TRBJ1-1; 8 nucleotides align to TRBD1. The clonotype comes from a woman aged 25 to 45 in good health and CMV-seronegative. CDR3 region: CATSTGDRGREAFF. CDR3 bases: TGTGCCACCAGCACAGGCGACAGGGGTCGGGAAGCTTTCTTT. Full variable domain (remainder filled in from reference TRBV15 and TRBJ1-1): DAMVIQNPRYQVTQFGKPVTLSCSQTLNHNVMYWYQQKSSQAPKLLFHYYDKDFNNEADTPDNFQSRRPNTSFCFLDIRSPGLGDTAMYLCATSTGDRGREAFFGQGTRLTVV.